The rows below give T cell receptor beta chains drawn from one sample of a study of blood T cell repertoires in COVID-19. The table came from immunoSEQ multiplex PCR; TCRdb's copy has only in-frame clones and leaves some out. This sample yields about 200,000 clones, of which approximately 80% are seen a single time; roughly a tenth belongs to the top ten. The material sequenced was peripheral blood. Receptors originate from a man aged 45-65 years with active or convalescent COVID-19. Each CDR3 is given with its conserved first and last residue. D genes are given only for firm matches. Clone size is stated in some rows and not others, as once, few, many or a class when expanded.

>TRBV27|-|-|TRBJ1-6
CASRGHVNSPLHF
TGTGCCAGCAGGGGACATGTTAATTCACCCCTCCACTTT
>TRBV2|-|few|TRBJ1-4
CASSKRIGELFF
TGTGCCAGCTCAAAAAGAATAGGGGAACTGTTTTTT
>TRBV28|TRBD1|-|TRBJ1-2
CASSQQQGAGNYGYTF
TGTGCCAGCAGTCAGCAACAGGGGGCTGGAAACTATGGCTACACCTTC
>TRBV11-2|-|-|TRBJ2-1
CASSFGSGNYNEQFF
TGTGCCAGCAGCTTCGGAAGCGGTAACTACAATGAGCAGTTCTTC
>TRBV6-4|-|-|TRBJ2-1
CASSRTALSYNEQFF
TGTGCCAGCAGTAGAACAGCTCTCTCCTACAATGAGCAGTTCTTC
>TRBV7-2|-|few|TRBJ1-1
CASSKGVNMNTEAFF
TGTGCCAGCAGCAAAGGGGTTAACATGAACACTGAAGCTTTCTTT
>TRBV7-2|TRBD1|-|TRBJ1-4
CASSGRTGGPEKLFF
TGTGCCAGCAGCGGAAGGACAGGGGGACCTGAAAAACTGTTTTTT
>TRBV5-4|TRBD1|-|TRBJ1-2
CASSEGQNYGYTF
TGTGCCAGCAGCGAGGGACAGAACTATGGCTACACCTTC
>TRBV19|-|once|TRBJ1-1
CASRSGPQGTEAFF
TGTGCCAGTAGATCAGGGCCCCAAGGCACTGAAGCTTTCTTT
>TRBV7-3|-|once|TRBJ1-3
CASSIPRGSSGNTIYF
TGTGCCAGCAGCATTCCCAGGGGCTCCTCTGGAAACACCATATATTTT
>TRBV5-1|-|-|TRBJ2-5
CASSSLPQETQYF
TGCGCCAGCAGCTCCCTACCACAAGAGACCCAGTACTTC
>TRBV6-6|TRBD1|-|TRBJ1-2
CASSQRQGEEYGYTF
TGTGCCAGCAGTCAGCGACAGGGTGAGGAGTATGGCTACACCTTC
>TRBV6-6|TRBD1|-|TRBJ2-5
CASSTGVGETQYF
TGTGCCAGCAGTACAGGGGTGGGGGAGACCCAGTACTTC
>TRBV4-1|TRBD1|-|TRBJ1-5
CASSPDRDQPQHF
TGCGCCAGCAGTCCCGACAGGGATCAGCCCCAGCATTTT
>TRBV7-2|TRBD2|-|TRBJ2-3
CASSLFLAGAGDTQYF
TGTGCCAGCAGCTTATTTCTAGCGGGGGCGGGGGATACGCAGTATTTT
>TRBV6-2/TRBV6-3|TRBD1|-|TRBJ1-6
CASSQQGWHSPLHF
TGTGCCAGCAGTCAACAGGGGTGGCATTCACCCCTCCACTTT
>TRBV6-2/TRBV6-3|TRBD1|once|TRBJ2-5
CASSPGQGQETQYF
TGTGCCAGCAGCCCGGGACAGGGCCAAGAGACCCAGTACTTC
>TRBV6-2/TRBV6-3|TRBD1|once|TRBJ1-2
CASSSPRDRLIYGYTF
TGTGCCAGCAGTTCTCCTCGGGACAGGCTAATTTATGGCTACACCTTC
>TRBV11-2|-|-|TRBJ1-6
CASRPTTGNSPLHF
TGTGCCAGCAGACCTACTACAGGGAATTCACCCCTCCACTTT
>TRBV7-3|TRBD2|-|TRBJ2-1
CASSSSGGLYNEQFF
TGTGCCAGCAGCTCGAGCGGGGGGTTATACAATGAGCAGTTCTTC
>TRBV9|TRBD2|-|TRBJ2-5
CASSGIGAGEETQYF
TGTGCCAGCAGCGGGATCGGGGCGGGAGAGGAGACCCAGTACTTC
>TRBV7-8|TRBD1|once|TRBJ2-3
CASSLAGQGTQYF
TGTGCCAGCAGCTTAGCGGGACAGGGTACGCAGTATTTT
>TRBV19|-|-|TRBJ2-7
CASSLKDLSYEQYF
TGTGCCAGTAGTCTCAAGGACTTATCCTACGAGCAGTACTTC
>TRBV18|TRBD1|-|TRBJ1-2
CASSPPARDRRTLNYGYTF
TGTGCCAGCTCACCACCCGCCCGGGACAGGCGGACCCTTAACTATGGCTACACCTTC
>TRBV6-2/TRBV6-3|TRBD2|few|TRBJ2-1
CASSLSGRDYNEQFF
TGTGCCAGCAGCCTCAGCGGGAGGGACTACAATGAGCAGTTCTTC
>TRBV12-3/TRBV12-4|TRBD1|-|TRBJ1-2
CASRGDSNYGYTF
TGTGCCAGCAGGGGGGACAGTAACTATGGCTACACCTTC